The source of this T cell receptor (beta chain) is a study of blood T cells in healthy people across ages. General study findings and limits: Observed TCR beta diversity per million T cells went down as age went up. This fall followed a roughly linear course with age. Versus aged donors, long-lived donors had higher diversity and more naive CD4+ cells.

Next came a second PCR, run for roughly 6 to 11 cycles, which used a sample-barcoded 5' primer along with a J-beta primer mix. TCRdb reprocessed the 5' RACE reads with MiXCR, giving one entry per CDR3 protein. The repertoire consists of 1.5 million to 2 million distinct CDR3 sequences, with just under 50% occurring once and the leading ten covering approximately 2.1%. The CDR3 consists of 13 residues. The V and J ends lost 6 bases and 8 bases respectively, with 15 bases between them. Germline V CDR1 and CDR2: MNHEY, SVGEGT. This clonotype came up once. Its antigen is currently unknown. Sequencing was carried out using blood. The V and J genes are TRBV6-2 or TRBV6-3 and TRBJ2-3; D uncertain. The TCR sequence derives from a middle-aged woman in good health. The CDR3 loop reads CASSPPSRSTQYF. The CDR3 DNA is TGTGCCAGCAGCCCCCCCTCTAGAAGTACGCAGTATTTT.